This entry lists 6 T cell receptor beta chains sequenced from one sample in a study of blood T cell repertoires in COVID-19. Clones were sequenced by immunoSEQ multiplex PCR, and TCRdb holds only the in-frame ones, with some missing. Of 300,000 or so clones listed, about 87% were seen once; the top ten hold roughly 3.3%. Material for sequencing was peripheral blood. The source of these receptors is a woman aged 40 to 55 with acute or convalescent COVID-19.

The chain recombines TRBV7-9 with TRBJ1-5, with TRBD1 matching over 8 bases. J was trimmed by 0 bases and V by 6 bases; bases with no gene match: 10. The germline V gene has CDR1 SEHNR and CDR2 FQNEAQ (reference sequence). This CDR3 region has 17 residues. The CDR3 nucleotides are TGTGCCAGCAGTGGGACAGGACTACCTTATAGCAATCAGCCCCAGCATTTT. It encodes CASSGTGLPYSNQPQHF.

This chain uses TRBV3-1 (or the pseudogene TRBV3-2) with TRBJ2-5, with D possibly matching TRBD2 (7 bases). CDR3 length: 18 residues. CDR1 is LGHDT and CDR2 is YNNKEL in the germline V gene (reference sequence). Trimming cost V 0 bases and J 6 bases, with 23 bases left between them. The CDR3 loop reads CASSQDPHEGGGLKTQYF. CDR3 in DNA: TGTGCCAGCAGCCAAGATCCCCATGAAGGGGGGGGCCTTAAGACCCAGTACTTC.

This chain uses TRBV6-5 with TRBJ1-2, with 11 bases matching TRBD1. Per the germline V gene, CDR1 is MNHEY and CDR2 is SVGAGI. Unmatched junction bases numbered 4, after V lost 0 bases and J lost 4 bases. There are 16 residues in the CDR3. Here the CDR3 reads CASSYSGTGGSYGYTF. The DNA for the CDR3 is TGTGCCAGCAGTTACTCCGGGACAGGGGGATCCTATGGCTACACCTTC.

The J gene is TRBJ1-2, the V gene TRBV7-8; TRBD1 agrees at 7 bases. Germline CDR1 is SGHVS and CDR2 is FQNEAQ. The ends lost 2 bases at V and 10 bases at J; junction bases unmatched: 4. The CDR3 contains 12 residues. The CDR3 coding sequence is TGTGCCAGCAGCTTAACGGGACAGACCTACACCTTC. This gives the protein CASSLTGQTYTF.

The V gene is TRBV6-5, the J gene TRBJ1-1, with no clear D. V shed 1 base and J shed 1 base, with 10 bases lying between them. This CDR3 comprises 15 residues. Germline V gene sequence: CDR1 MNHEY, CDR2 SVGAGI. This CDR3 is CASSYWSGTNTEAFF. The CDR3 nucleotides are TGTGCCAGCAGTTACTGGTCAGGCACGAACACTGAAGCTTTCTTT.

This clone was detected once. DNA for the CDR3: TGTGCCAGCAGTCCCCGGGACTCGGCAGCGTCTGATACGCAGTATTTT. Amino acid sequence: CASSPRDSAASDTQYF. The chain has TRBV25-1 and TRBJ2-3, with D possibly being TRBD2 (6 bases). Deletions cut 5 bases from V and 6 bases from J, with 21 bases between. This CDR3 comprises 16 residues. Germline CDR1 MGHDK, CDR2 SYGVNS.